A selection of T cell receptor beta chains follows, all from one sample in a study of cytomegalovirus exposure and HLA in healthy donors. TCRdb keeps only in-frame clones here, not all; method: immunoSEQ multiplex PCR. The sample records roughly 180,000 clones, over 75% being singletons. What was sequenced was PBMCs. The receptor set was obtained from a man younger than 35 in good health and CMV-seropositive. The CDR3 runs from the conserved cysteine through the conserved F or W. A D gene is named only where the DNA matches it firmly. Part of the rows lack a size; the others show once, few, many or a class for expanded clones.

TGTGCCAGCAGTGCAGGGACAGCCTCCTACGAGCAGTACTTC	CASSAGTASYEQYF	TRBV6-1	TRBD1	NA	TRBJ2-7
TGTGCCAGCAGCCATACAACCACAGATACGCAGTATTTT	CASSHTTTDTQYF	TRBV7-9	NA	once	TRBJ2-3
TGTGCCAGCAGTGGACTCCCGGCGAATCAGCCCCAGCATTTT	CASSGLPANQPQHF	TRBV5-8	NA	few	TRBJ1-5
TGTGCTAGTGACCGGGGGGGGGACATTCAGTACTTC	CASDRGGDIQYF	TRBV12-5	TRBD2	NA	TRBJ2-4
TGTGCCAGCTCACCCCGTGAGGGTGGAGGGGAGACCCAGTACTTC	CASSPREGGGETQYF	TRBV18	NA	once	TRBJ2-5
TGTGCCAGCAGGCTTAGCGGGGGATACGAGCAGTACTTC	CASRLSGGYEQYF	TRBV27	TRBD2	NA	TRBJ2-7
TGTGCCAGCAGTGTGTCGGCAGGGGGCCAAGAGACCCAGTACTTC	CASSVSAGGQETQYF	TRBV6-1	TRBD1	NA	TRBJ2-5
TGTGCCAGCAGCGTGGGACAGACATTCCAAGAGACCCAGTACTTC	CASSVGQTFQETQYF	TRBV7-9	TRBD1	NA	TRBJ2-5
TGTGCCAGCTCACCACCCAGCCAAGAGACCCAGTACTTC	CASSPPSQETQYF	TRBV18	NA	NA	TRBJ2-5
TGTGCCACCCGGGACAGGACCTACACAGATACGCAGTATTTT	CATRDRTYTDTQYF	TRBV19	TRBD1	NA	TRBJ2-3
TGCGCCAGCAGTGAAAGTGGGACATTCTACGAGCAGTACTTC	CASSESGTFYEQYF	TRBV10-1	NA	NA	TRBJ2-7
TGTGCCAGCAGTTACTCGAGTGAGCGGAGGGGCTACGAGCAGTACTTC	CASSYSSERRGYEQYF	TRBV6-5	NA	NA	TRBJ2-7
TGTGCCAGCAGTGCGGGACAGGGAAGCAATCAGCCCCAGCATTTT	CASSAGQGSNQPQHF	TRBV6-5	TRBD1	NA	TRBJ1-5
TGTGCCAGCAGCCCAAGGGACAGAAAGAATTCACCCCTCCACTTT	CASSPRDRKNSPLHF	TRBV7-2	TRBD1	NA	TRBJ1-6
TGTGCCAGCAGTTTCTCCGGGACAGGGGTCGGTGGCTACACCTTC	CASSFSGTGVGGYTF	TRBV6-5	TRBD1	once	TRBJ1-2
TGTGCCAGCAGCTTAGAGGTTTCTAGCGGATACTACAATGAGCAGTTCTTC	CASSLEVSSGYYNEQFF	TRBV7-8	TRBD2	NA	TRBJ2-1
TGTGCCAGCAGCTTTTATAGCAATCAGCCCCAGCATTTT	CASSFYSNQPQHF	TRBV6-1	NA	NA	TRBJ1-5
TGTGCCACCGATGCCGGGACAGGCGATAGCAATCAGCCCCAGCATTTT	CATDAGTGDSNQPQHF	TRBV2	TRBD1	NA	TRBJ1-5
TGCGCCAGCAGTGAGTCAGGGGGCCAAGAGACCCAGTACTTC	CASSESGGQETQYF	TRBV10-2	NA	NA	TRBJ2-5
TGTGCCAGCAGCACGCGGGGCCACAACACCGGGGAGCTGTTTTTT	CASSTRGHNTGELFF	TRBV7-2	NA	NA	TRBJ2-2
TGTGCCAGCAGCGTAGACGGGGACTACTCCTACGAGCAGTACTTC	CASSVDGDYSYEQYF	TRBV9	TRBD2	NA	TRBJ2-7
TGTGCCAGTGCCTTTAGGGGGGGTAAGAGGGAGACCCAGTACTTC	CASAFRGGKRETQYF	TRBV2	NA	NA	TRBJ2-5
TGTGCCGGACTGACAGGGGGGTACGGCTACACCTTC	CAGLTGGYGYTF	TRBV21-1	NA	NA	TRBJ1-2
TGTGCCAGCAGCTTAGATGTACAGCTGAATGAAAAACTGTTTTTT	CASSLDVQLNEKLFF	TRBV11-2	NA	NA	TRBJ1-4
TGCGCCAGCAGCCAAGACGGACAGCGCTCTGGAAACACCATATATTTT	CASSQDGQRSGNTIYF	TRBV4-1	NA	NA	TRBJ1-3
TGTGCCAGCACCCCGGGACAGGGGGCTACTAATGAAAAACTGTTTTTT	CASTPGQGATNEKLFF	TRBV7-9	TRBD1	NA	TRBJ1-4
TGTGCCAGCAGCACCGAACGAGGGACATCGTACCAAGAGACCCAGTACTTC	CASSTERGTSYQETQYF	TRBV25-1	NA	NA	TRBJ2-5
TGTGCCAGCAGTTTGGACAGAACCCAAGAGACCCAGTACTTC	CASSLDRTQETQYF	TRBV27	NA	NA	TRBJ2-5
TGTGCCAGCAGTTACGTCGCAGGGGGCTTTGGCTACACCTTC	CASSYVAGGFGYTF	TRBV6-5	TRBD1	NA	TRBJ1-2
TGTGCCAGCAGCTTTACCGGGGTAGGAGAGACCCAGTACTTC	CASSFTGVGETQYF	TRBV11-2	NA	NA	TRBJ2-5
TGTGCCAGCAGCTTGGTCTCGCTAGGTGAGGCTGAGCAGTTCTTC	CASSLVSLGEAEQFF	TRBV5-5	NA	once	TRBJ2-1
TGTGCCAGCAGTCCCCGGAGTGGTGGAAACACCATATATTTT	CASSPRSGGNTIYF	TRBV5-5	NA	NA	TRBJ1-3
TGTGCTAGCGGACAGGGATTAAGGGAGCTGTTTTTT	CASGQGLRELFF	TRBV12-5	TRBD1	NA	TRBJ2-2
TGTGCCAGCAGCTTTGGGACAGCCGAGCAGTACTTC	CASSFGTAEQYF	TRBV7-9	TRBD1	few	TRBJ2-7
TGCGCCAGCAGCCCCACTCGAAGCGGGGACTACGAGCAGTACTTC	CASSPTRSGDYEQYF	TRBV5-1	TRBD2	NA	TRBJ2-7
TGTGCCATCAGTGAGTCGAGAGAGGGAGAGCAGTACTTC	CAISESREGEQYF	TRBV10-3	NA	once	TRBJ2-7
TGTGCCAGCAGTCCCCTGAGGACTAGCCGCACAGATACGCAGTATTTT	CASSPLRTSRTDTQYF	TRBV6-6	TRBD2	NA	TRBJ2-3
TGCGCCAGCAGCTGGACAGAGGCCGGGGAGCTGTTTTTT	CASSWTEAGELFF	TRBV5-1	NA	NA	TRBJ2-2
TGCGCCAGCAGCTTGGCCCAGCAGCTGGGACAGGTGAACACCGGGGAGCTGTTTTTT	CASSLAQQLGQVNTGELFF	TRBV5-1	TRBD1	NA	TRBJ2-2
TGTGCCAGCAGTTTGGTTAGGGGGACCACAGATACGCAGTATTTT	CASSLVRGTTDTQYF	TRBV27	NA	NA	TRBJ2-3
TGTGCCAGCAGCTGGGGGACAAGTACTGAGCAGTTCTTC	CASSWGTSTEQFF	TRBV5-6	NA	NA	TRBJ2-1
TGTGCCAGCAGCGTAGGAGGTCATCCATACGAGCAGTACTTC	CASSVGGHPYEQYF	TRBV9	NA	NA	TRBJ2-7
TGTGCCAGTAGTATCAAGGCGGCAGGGATGGGTGAGCAGTACTTC	CASSIKAAGMGEQYF	TRBV19	NA	NA	TRBJ2-7
TGTGCCAGCAGCCAAACAGGGACGGGCTACGAGCAGTACTTC	CASSQTGTGYEQYF	TRBV14	NA	NA	TRBJ2-7
TGTGCCAGCAGTTTAGGGCTCGGTAATTCACCCCTCCACTTT	CASSLGLGNSPLHF	TRBV27	NA	NA	TRBJ1-6
TGTGCCAGCAGTGGGCCGCCCGCCTCCTACGAGCAGTACTTC	CASSGPPASYEQYF	TRBV2	NA	NA	TRBJ2-7
TGTGCCAGCAGTGGGACAGGACGCGGCACTGAAGCTTTCTTT	CASSGTGRGTEAFF	TRBV6-5	TRBD1	few	TRBJ1-1
TGTGCCAGCAGCGACAGGGGGGGTCGCACAGATACGCAGTATTTT	CASSDRGGRTDTQYF	TRBV6-5	TRBD1	NA	TRBJ2-3